Detailed here is one T cell receptor beta chain. No antigen is known for it. Deep-level settings were used for running the assay. Sequencing was performed with immunoSEQ multiplex PCR; in TCRdb, only in-frame clones are kept and a portion is missing. This sample carries 950,000 to 1,200,000 clones, approximately 80% of them seen once, and the ten largest clones take approximately 0.95%. This record comes from a study of shared clonotypes between healthy human individuals. Study-wide findings and caveats: On the whole, naive subsets had larger estimated richness than memory subsets had. Naive CD4 clonotypes overlapped across a handful of donors at around 4.8%.

Each donor was a Caucasian adult residing in Nashville, Tennessee. Germline CDR1 SGHDT, CDR2 YYEEEE. Trimming left V 4 bases short and J 7 bases short, with 14 bases between. The CDR3 spans 13 residues. The chain uses TRBV5-6 and TRBJ1-1; maybe TRBD1 (6 bases). The sequence came from a man between 18 and 29 years old in good health. Some clones in this sample may be carry-over from other donors' samples. The sample comprised memory CD4+ T cells from PBMCs. Subset reported: CD45RA-negative fraction. The CDR3: CASSISDSLEAFF. CDR3 in DNA: TGTGCCAGCAGCATTTCGGACAGTCTTGAAGCTTTCTTT.